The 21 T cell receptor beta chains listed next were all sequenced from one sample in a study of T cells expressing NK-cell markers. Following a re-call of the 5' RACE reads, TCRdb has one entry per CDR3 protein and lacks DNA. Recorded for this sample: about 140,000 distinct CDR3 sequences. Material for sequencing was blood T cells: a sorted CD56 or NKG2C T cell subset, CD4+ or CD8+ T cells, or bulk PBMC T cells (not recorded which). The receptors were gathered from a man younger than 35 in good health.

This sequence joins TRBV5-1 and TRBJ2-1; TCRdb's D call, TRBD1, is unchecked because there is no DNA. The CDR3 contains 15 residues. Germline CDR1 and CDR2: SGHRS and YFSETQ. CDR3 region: CASSPRGPSYNEQFF.

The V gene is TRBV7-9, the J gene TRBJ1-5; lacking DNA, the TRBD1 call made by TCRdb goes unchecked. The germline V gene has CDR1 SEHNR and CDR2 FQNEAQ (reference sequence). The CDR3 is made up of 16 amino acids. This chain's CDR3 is CASSLQQGRSGQPQHF.

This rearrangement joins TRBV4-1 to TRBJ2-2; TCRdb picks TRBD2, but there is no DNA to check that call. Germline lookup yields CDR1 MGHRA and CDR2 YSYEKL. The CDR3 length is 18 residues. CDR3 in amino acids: CASSQESGSGRAPGELFF.

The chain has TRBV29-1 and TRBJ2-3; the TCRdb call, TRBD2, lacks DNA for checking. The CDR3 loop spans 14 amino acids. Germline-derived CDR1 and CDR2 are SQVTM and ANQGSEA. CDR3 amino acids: CSVGLAGWLDTQYF.

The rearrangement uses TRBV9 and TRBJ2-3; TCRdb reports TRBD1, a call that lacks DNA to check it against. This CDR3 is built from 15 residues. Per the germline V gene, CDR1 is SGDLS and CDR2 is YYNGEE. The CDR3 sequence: CASSVAGVTTDTQYF.

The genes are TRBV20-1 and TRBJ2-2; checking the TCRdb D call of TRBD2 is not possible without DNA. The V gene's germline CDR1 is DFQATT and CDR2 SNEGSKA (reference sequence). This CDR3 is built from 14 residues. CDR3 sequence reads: CSAVDSSNTGELFF.

Here the CDR3 reads CASRASGQGVRNTEAFF. The chain has TRBV12-3 or TRBV12-4 and TRBJ1-1; as DNA is missing, the TRBD1 call by TCRdb cannot be tested. This CDR3 has 17 amino acids.

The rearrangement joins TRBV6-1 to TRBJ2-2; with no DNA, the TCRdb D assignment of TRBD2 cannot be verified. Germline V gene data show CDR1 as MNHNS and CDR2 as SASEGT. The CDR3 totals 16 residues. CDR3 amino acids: CASRGGTSGPAGELFF.

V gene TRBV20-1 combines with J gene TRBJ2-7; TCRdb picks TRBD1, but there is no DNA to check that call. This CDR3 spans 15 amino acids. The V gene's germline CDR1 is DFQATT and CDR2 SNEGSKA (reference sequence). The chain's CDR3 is CSASGDREETYEQYF.

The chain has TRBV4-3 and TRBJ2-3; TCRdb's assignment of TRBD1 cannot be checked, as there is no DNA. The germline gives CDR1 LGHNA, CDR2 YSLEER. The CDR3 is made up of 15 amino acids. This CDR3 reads CASSQDPGDEDTQYF.

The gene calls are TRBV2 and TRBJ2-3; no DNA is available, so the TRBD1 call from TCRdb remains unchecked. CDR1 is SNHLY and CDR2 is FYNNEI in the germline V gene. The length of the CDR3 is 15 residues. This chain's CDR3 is CASSAVRQGADTQYF.

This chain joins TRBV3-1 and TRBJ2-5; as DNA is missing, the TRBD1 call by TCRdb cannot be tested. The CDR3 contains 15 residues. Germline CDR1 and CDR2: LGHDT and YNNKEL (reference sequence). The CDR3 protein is CASSQGTGPQETQYF.

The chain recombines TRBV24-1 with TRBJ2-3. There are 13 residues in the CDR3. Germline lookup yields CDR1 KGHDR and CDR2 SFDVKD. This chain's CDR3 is CATSDYGSDTQYF.

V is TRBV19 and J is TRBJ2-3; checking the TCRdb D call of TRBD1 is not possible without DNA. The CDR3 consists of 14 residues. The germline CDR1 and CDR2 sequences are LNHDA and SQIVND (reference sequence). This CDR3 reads CASMWTEDTDTQYF.

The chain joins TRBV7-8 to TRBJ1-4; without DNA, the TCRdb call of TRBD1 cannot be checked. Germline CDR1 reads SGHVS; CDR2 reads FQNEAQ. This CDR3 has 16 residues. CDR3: CASSPRPGQGDEKLFF.

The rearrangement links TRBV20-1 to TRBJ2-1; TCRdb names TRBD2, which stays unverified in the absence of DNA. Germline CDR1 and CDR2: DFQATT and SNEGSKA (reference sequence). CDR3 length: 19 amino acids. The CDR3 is CSARDKGLAGEGSYNEQFF.

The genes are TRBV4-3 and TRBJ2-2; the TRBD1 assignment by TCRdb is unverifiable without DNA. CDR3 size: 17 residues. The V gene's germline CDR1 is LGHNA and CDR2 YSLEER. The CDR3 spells CASSQDYRASNTGELFF.

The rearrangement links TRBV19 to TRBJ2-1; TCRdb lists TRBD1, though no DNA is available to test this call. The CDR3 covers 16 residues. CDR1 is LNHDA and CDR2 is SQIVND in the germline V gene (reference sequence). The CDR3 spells CASSMTSGGHLNEQFF.

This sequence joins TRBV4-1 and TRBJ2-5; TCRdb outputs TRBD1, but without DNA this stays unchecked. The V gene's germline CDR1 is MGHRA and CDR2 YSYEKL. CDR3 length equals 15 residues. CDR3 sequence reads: CASRARPGVQETQYF.

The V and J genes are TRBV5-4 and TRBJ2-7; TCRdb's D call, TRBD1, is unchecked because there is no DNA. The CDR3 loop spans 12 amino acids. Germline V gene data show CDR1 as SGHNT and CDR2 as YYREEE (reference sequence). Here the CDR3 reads CASEGGGPEQYF.

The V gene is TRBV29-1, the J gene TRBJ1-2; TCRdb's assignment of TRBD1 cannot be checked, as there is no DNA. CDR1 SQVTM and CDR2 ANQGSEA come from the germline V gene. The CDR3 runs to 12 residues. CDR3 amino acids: CSVVGAGGGYTF.